The present T cell receptor (beta chain) was sequenced within a study of PD-1 blockade in mismatch repair-deficient tumors. As for the study in general: Enrolled about 2013-2016, patients had progressing, pretreated mismatch repair-deficient cancers of 11 to 13 types.

Germline V lookup: CDR1 GTSNPN, CDR2 SVGIG (reference sequence). The CDR3 has 14 residues. With 4 bases clipped from V and 4 bases from J, the junction kept 8 bases outside the gene matches. Profiled with immunoSEQ multiplex PCR; TCRdb holds only in-frame clones, not every one. The sample shows approximately 50,000 clones, around four fifths of them seen only once. Mismatch repair deficiency was confirmed in all patients, by PCR or immunohistochemistry. TCR sequencing covered three patients who responded to pembrolizumab. V gene TRBV30 combines with J gene TRBJ1-2; 8 positions agree with TRBD1. The sample here was peripheral blood, taken 4 weeks after starting pembrolizumab. The receptor comes from an adult with mismatch repair-deficient cancer. CDR3 nucleotide sequence: TGTGCCTGGACCGTACCAGGGGGCATCTATGGCTACACCTTC. This codes for CAWTVPGGIYGYTF.